This record concerns one T cell receptor beta chain sequence. Its target is unknown. This entry comes from a study of cytomegalovirus exposure and HLA in healthy donors. General study findings and limits: Productive rates of about 90% or about 30% were seen for most TCR beta V segments in an earlier analysis. When analyzed later, the rates of TCR association showed variation by HLA locus, with DRB1 the most and HLA-C the fewest. Later work showed greater clonal expansion in HLA-associated TCR beta chains than in equally common others. What TCR beta sequences reportedly achieved was accurate prediction of HLA-A and HLA-B alleles in most subjects.

The PCR ran on 60 Vbeta and 13 Jbeta primers. Only in-frame clones appear in the TCRdb table, and some are missing; sequencing was by immunoSEQ multiplex PCR. The sample data list under 200,000 clones. The clonotype originates from a woman between 18 and 30 years old in good health and CMV-seropositive. What was sequenced was PBMCs.

CDR3 protein: CASNRRTYDSPLHF. The CDR3 DNA reads as TGTGCCAGCAACCGAAGGACTTATGATTCACCCCTCCACTTT. V gene TRBV27 combines with J gene TRBJ1-6; D call uncertain. CDR3 length: 14 residues. CDR1 is MNHEY and CDR2 is SMNVEV in the germline V gene (reference sequence). Trimming took 7 bases from V and 8 from J, leaving 15 bases between them.